This TCR beta chain was sequenced in a study of blood T cell repertoires in COVID-19 (dated by TCRdb to 2019 to 2021). For the wider study: The collaborator samples originated in the United States, Italy and Spain and spanned the acute and convalescent phases of COVID-19. The prospective study material was composed of cDNA or gDNA derived from T cells, B-cell-depleted T cells, or PBMCs. Subjects who had been exposed to COVID-19, were actively infected with it, or had recovered from it provided the deeply sampled blood TCRbeta repertoires that made up the dataset. The repertoires were made available in a free public database intended to serve as a resource for research on the immune response to SARS-CoV-2. The samples were drawn from the first 160 participants of the ongoing ImmuneRACE study and from 950 to 1,500 subjects provided by 6 global collaborators. Nearly every sample came with metadata listing a de-identified subject ID, COVID-19 status, age in years and sex. HLA class I and class II types, where available, came from metadata supplied by the sample provider rather than from assay-based typing.

About this clone: The clone's antigen remains unknown. Nothing much larger sits one base from this clone, and base qualities are not available.

What the work shows at the level of the full study, not this receptor alone: The quantity of clinical and demographic metadata differed by source and by participant and was supplied without curation.

TCRbeta CDR3 regions were amplified from genomic DNA by means of the immunoSEQ Assay, a bias-controlled multiplex PCR. As for the original processing: Nucleated cell counts per sample were estimated from amplification of reference gene primers within the assay. Sequence reads were collapsed and filtered to measure the absolute abundance of every unique TCRbeta CDR3 rearrangement. For each sample, productive Simpson clonality was calculated as the square root of Simpson's diversity index across productive rearrangements. This is the immuneACCESS table as TCRdb keeps it, with only in-frame sequences that have V and J called. A part of the clones is gone; compared with another copy, unresolved V genes explain less than half, and the rest is unexplained. V and J calls and clone size are as listed in that table; D and trimming were resolved from the DNA. This sample comprises 180,000 or so clones, around 80% of them detected only once. The top ten clonotypes cover 6.5% to 9% of the sample.

One collaborating source in Seattle enrolled patients during active infection and followed them longitudinally through the course of disease. Each collaborating institution followed its own protocols to collect whole blood in K2EDTA tubes. For TCRbeta analysis, collaborators shipped samples in one of three forms: frozen whole blood, isolated PBMCs, or DNA extracted from either of those sample types. The source of this sequence is a woman aged 40 to 49 with COVID-19, enrolled during active disease. What was sequenced was peripheral blood.

The sequenced DNA: TGTGCCAGCAGCCCGGGACAGGGGGTTTATGGCTACACCTTC. This is translated as CASSPGQGVYGYTF. This chain is built from TRBV7-9 and TRBJ1-2; the central 11 bases match TRBD1. Germline trimming: 5 bases from V, 5 bases from J; junction bases outside gene matches: 4. The CDR3 measures 14 amino acids from cysteine to phenylalanine. CDR3 DNA only is kept here, 42 bases in frame from base 1. Based on the germline V gene (reference sequence), the CDR1 and CDR2 sequences are SEHNR and FQNEAQ.